The 31 T cell receptor beta chains below come from one sample, sequenced in a study of blood T cell repertoires in COVID-19. Sequencing used immunoSEQ multiplex PCR; TCRdb keeps in-frame clones, though not all of them. This table holds 81,000 or so clones, 85% to 95% found once. The material sequenced was peripheral blood. Receptor source: a woman aged 55 to 70 with active COVID-19.

V gene TRBV7-2 combines with J gene TRBJ2-3; 10 bases fit TRBD2. The CDR3 extends over 15 amino acids. Germline lookup yields CDR1 SGHTA and CDR2 FQGNSA. Losses at the gene ends were 5 bases for V and 2 bases for J; bases not matched to a gene: 4. The CDR3 spells CASSQGLAFTDTQYF. The CDR3 nucleotides are TGTGCCAGCAGCCAGGGACTAGCGTTCACAGATACGCAGTATTTT.

V usage is TRBV18 and J usage is TRBJ1-1; the match to TRBD1 covers 10 bases. Trimming took 2 bases from V and 4 from J; bases not matched to a gene: 4. CDR1 and CDR2 (germline): KGHSH, LQKENI. The CDR3 covers 15 residues. Here the CDR3 reads CASSPSGTGVTEAFF. As DNA, the CDR3 is TGTGCCAGCTCACCAAGCGGGACAGGGGTCACTGAAGCTTTCTTT.

The chain recombines TRBV30 with TRBJ1-6; D might be TRBD1 (6 bases). Germline-derived CDR1 and CDR2 are GTSNPN and SVGIG (reference sequence). There are 14 residues in the CDR3. V lost 6 bases and J 6 bases, leaving 15 bases between the germline ends. The CDR3 reads CACVTGGTNSPLHF. In nucleotides, the CDR3 is TGTGCCTGTGTGACAGGAGGAACTAATTCACCCCTCCACTTT. Variable domain in full (rest from reference TRBV30 and TRBJ1-6): SQTIHQWPATLVQPVGSPLSLECTVEGTSNPNLYWYRQAAGRGLQLLFYSVGIGQISSEVPQNLSASRPQDRQFILSSKKLLLSDSGFYLCACVTGGTNSPLHFGNGTRLTVT.

The rearrangement links TRBV6-5 to TRBJ1-5; D is possibly TRBD1 (6 bases). Trimming stripped 6 bases from V and 7 bases from J, with 10 bases between. Per the germline V gene, CDR1 is MNHEY and CDR2 is SVGAGI. The CDR3 has 12 residues. The CDR3 sequence: CASRDSSQPQHF. DNA of the CDR3: TGTGCCAGCAGGGACAGTTCCCAGCCCCAGCATTTT.

The chain carries TRBV3-1 (or the pseudogene TRBV3-2) and TRBJ1-6; 7 bases fit TRBD1. J gave up 6 bases and V 4 bases, and 3 bases lay outside the gene matches. The CDR3 contains 14 residues. The germline V gene has CDR1 LGHDT and CDR2 YNNKEL (reference sequence). CDR3 in amino acids: CASSRDRTNSPLHF. The CDR3 coding sequence is TGTGCCAGCAGCCGGGACAGAACTAATTCACCCCTCCACTTT.

CDR3 loop: CASSPGRRPNSRTGELFF. CDR3 coding DNA: TGCGCCAGCAGCCCGGGGAGGAGGCCGAATAGTAGGACCGGGGAGCTGTTTTTT. The chain recombines TRBV5-1 with TRBJ2-2, with a weak D call TRBD2 (6 bases). Germline assignment: CDR1 SGHRS and CDR2 YFSETQ. This CDR3 region has 18 residues. Trimming shortened V by 4 bases and J by 5 bases, and 24 bases separated the two germline ends. Variable domain in full (rest from reference TRBV5-1 and TRBJ2-2): KAGVTQTPRYLIKTRGQQVTLSCSPISGHRSVSWYQQTPGQGLQFLFEYFSETQRNKGNFPGRFSGRQFSNSRSEMNVSTLELGDSALYLCASSPGRRPNSRTGELFFGEGSRLTVL.

This clone was counted once. This rearrangement joins TRBV6-5 to TRBJ1-1; D might be TRBD1 (6 bases). Germline V lookup: CDR1 MNHEY, CDR2 SVGAGI. The germline V and J ends were trimmed by 6 bases and 1 base, with 15 bases remaining between them. The CDR3 spans 15 residues. CDR3 region: CASSPLTGWNTEAFF. CDR3 DNA sequence: TGTGCCAGCAGCCCCTTGACAGGCTGGAACACTGAAGCTTTCTTT.

CDR3 sequence: CASSFLSTVNNSPLHF. The CDR3 DNA reads as TGTGCCAGCAGCTTTTTGTCGACAGTAAACAATTCACCCCTCCACTTT. V gene TRBV7-2 combines with J gene TRBJ1-6; D may be TRBD1 (5 bases). Trimming removed 3 bases at V and 7 bases at J, with 16 bases between. The CDR3 is made up of 16 amino acids. CDR1 is SGHTA and CDR2 is FQGNSA in the germline V gene.

The J gene is TRBJ2-1, the V gene TRBV11-3; 11 bases agree with TRBD2. The CDR3 contains 15 residues. J lost 4 bases, V lost 6 bases, and 5 bases had no gene match. From germline, CDR1 is SGHNT and CDR2 YENEEA. The CDR3 region is CASSFGTSGYNEQFF. The CDR3 DNA sequence: TGTGCCAGCAGTTTCGGGACTAGCGGATACAATGAGCAGTTCTTC.

There are a few counts of this clone. The genes are TRBV9 and TRBJ2-3; 8 bases are a match to TRBD2. The V gene end was trimmed by 4 bases and the J gene end by 2 bases; junction bases not matched to a gene: 12. There are 17 residues in the CDR3. CDR1 and CDR2 (germline): SGDLS, YYNGEE. The CDR3 sequence is CASSLRLGREDTDTQYF. The CDR3 DNA sequence: TGTGCCAGCAGCCTCCGACTCGGGCGGGAGGACACAGATACGCAGTATTTT. Drawing the rest from reference TRBV9 and TRBJ2-3, the complete variable domain is DSGVTQTPKHLITATGQRVTLRCSPRSGDLSVYWYQQSLDQGLQFLIQYYNGEERAKGNILERFSAQQFPDLHSELNLSSLELGDSALYFCASSLRLGREDTDTQYFGPGTRLTVL.

The gene calls are TRBV2 and TRBJ1-1; TRBD1 matches at 9 bases. V lost 7 bases and J lost 5; bases outside the gene matches: 5. CDR3 length: 13 residues. The germline V gene encodes CDR1 SNHLY and CDR2 FYNNEI. CDR3 in DNA: TGTGCCAGCAATAGGGACAGGGAGACTGAAGCTTTCTTT. Amino acids: CASNRDRETEAFF.

This chain uses TRBV7-9 with TRBJ2-1; 11 bases match TRBD2. The trim removed 3 bases at V and 0 bases at J, leaving 10 bases unmatched. CDR1 is SEHNR, CDR2 FQNEAQ, per germline (reference sequence). The CDR3 runs 19 residues. The CDR3 nucleotides read TGTGCCAGCAGCTTCACCTTCACTAGCGGGGGAAGCTCCTACAATGAGCAGTTCTTC. The encoded protein is CASSFTFTSGGSSYNEQFF.

The chain joins TRBV11-3 to TRBJ2-7; TRBD2 agrees at 7 bases. This CDR3 region has 14 residues. The germline V gene has CDR1 SGHNT and CDR2 YENEEA. The junction had 7 bases not matched to a gene; V was cut back by 7 bases and J by 1 base. The CDR3: CASMLAATSYEQYF. The CDR3 DNA is TGTGCCAGCATGCTAGCGGCAACTTCCTACGAGCAGTACTTC.

The genes are TRBV7-2 and TRBJ2-5, with 10 bases aligning to TRBD2. V trimming: 6 bases; J trimming: 1 base; junction bases outside the gene matches: 2. The germline V gene encodes CDR1 SGHTA and CDR2 FQGNSA. CDR3 length equals 14 residues. The CDR3 spells CASRLAGTQETQYF. The CDR3 coding sequence is TGTGCCAGCAGACTAGCGGGGACCCAAGAGACCCAGTACTTC. Filled out from reference TRBV7-2 and TRBJ2-5, the complete variable domain reads GAGVSQSPSNKVTEKGKDVELRCDPISGHTALYWYRQSLGQGLEFLIYFQGNSAPDKSGLPSDRFSAERTGGSVSTLTIQRTQQEDSAVYLCASRLAGTQETQYFGPGTRLLVL.

The chain carries TRBV29-1 and TRBJ1-1, with 8 positions matching TRBD1. Germline CDR1 is SQVTM and CDR2 is ANQGSEA. CDR3 length equals 13 residues. Trimming took 7 bases from V and 1 from J; bases not matched to a gene: 5. CDR3 amino acids: CSGGQGANTEAFF. In DNA form, the CDR3 reads TGCAGCGGAGGACAGGGAGCGAACACTGAAGCTTTCTTT.

This sequence joins TRBV11-3 and TRBJ1-1; possibly TRBD1 for D (5 bases). Germline lookup yields CDR1 SGHNT and CDR2 YENEEA. V was cut by 5 bases and J by 5 bases, with 9 bases left in between. The CDR3 is 12 amino acids. This CDR3 is CASSPGDTEAFF. In DNA form, the CDR3 reads TGTGCCAGCAGCCCGGGGGATACTGAAGCTTTCTTT. Variable domain in full (rest from reference TRBV11-3 and TRBJ1-1): EAGVVQSPRYKIIEKKQPVAFWCNPISGHNTLYWYLQNLGQGPELLIRYENEEAVDDSQLPKDRFSAERLKGVDSTLKIQPAELGDSAVYLCASSPGDTEAFFGQGTRLTVV.

The chain combines TRBV11-2 with TRBJ1-2; 9 nucleotides align to TRBD1. Per germline, CDR1 SGHAT and CDR2 FQNNGV. The CDR3 length is 16 residues. V was clipped by 2 bases and J by 6 bases; unmatched bases: 10. CDR3 residues: CASSLYPTGGGDGYTF. The CDR3, as DNA: TGTGCCAGCAGCTTATACCCCACAGGGGGCGGAGATGGCTACACCTTC.

This sequence joins TRBV7-9 and TRBJ2-1; the match to TRBD1 covers 9 bases. V dropped 4 bases and J dropped 0; count of bases not matched to a gene: 7. The germline V gene has CDR1 SEHNR and CDR2 FQNEAQ (reference sequence). The CDR3 has 17 amino acids. The CDR3 region has the DNA TGTGCCAGCAGCTCCCGTGGGACAGGGCGCTCCTACAATGAGCAGTTCTTC. Its protein product is CASSSRGTGRSYNEQFF. Combining the CDR3 with reference TRBV7-9 and TRBJ2-1 gives the whole variable domain DTGVSQNPRHKITKRGQNVTFRCDPISEHNRLYWYRQTLGQGPEFLTYFQNEAQLEKSRLLSDRFSAERPKGSFSTLEIQRTEQGDSAMYLCASSSRGTGRSYNEQFFGPGTRLTVL.

This clone appeared once. The rearrangement joins TRBV7-9 to TRBJ1-1; D may be TRBD1 (6 bases). V lost 3 bases and J 6 bases, leaving 8 bases between the germline ends. Per the germline V gene, CDR1 is SEHNR and CDR2 is FQNEAQ (reference sequence). The length of the CDR3 is 12 residues. The CDR3 DNA reads as TGTGCCAGCAGCTTCGGGACACCTGAAGCTTTCTTT. Its translation: CASSFGTPEAFF.

This sequence joins TRBV25-1 and TRBJ1-6, with TRBD1 matching over 8 bases. Germline-derived CDR1 and CDR2 are MGHDK and SYGVNS. This CDR3 is built from 14 residues. The V gene end was trimmed by 6 bases and the J gene end by 10 bases; junction bases not matched to a gene: 8. CDR3 DNA sequence: TGTGCCAGCAGCGAGACAGGGGACAGGTCACCCCTCCACTTT. This translates into CASSETGDRSPLHF.

This clone was picked up one time. The rearrangement uses TRBV9 and TRBJ1-2; D is perhaps TRBD1 (5 bases). Trimming cost V 5 bases and J 5 bases, with 22 bases left between them. This CDR3 contains 16 residues. Germline V gene lookup returns CDR1 SGDLS and CDR2 YYNGEE. The chain's CDR3 is CASSETAGNTLYGYTF. Here the CDR3 DNA reads TGTGCCAGCAGTGAAACCGCAGGGAACACGCTATATGGCTACACCTTC.

The rearrangement uses TRBV15 and TRBJ1-3; the match to TRBD1 covers 7 bases. The CDR3 has 16 amino acids. V lost 4 bases, J lost 0 bases, and 6 bases stayed unmatched. The germline V gene encodes CDR1 LNHNV and CDR2 YYDKDF (reference sequence). The CDR3 DNA reads as TGTGCCACCAGCATTTTTGGGACAGTCTCTGGAAACACCATATATTTT. This codes for CATSIFGTVSGNTIYF. Full variable domain (missing parts from reference TRBV15 and TRBJ1-3): DAMVIQNPRYQVTQFGKPVTLSCSQTLNHNVMYWYQQKSSQAPKLLFHYYDKDFNNEADTPDNFQSRRPNTSFCFLDIRSPGLGDTAMYLCATSIFGTVSGNTIYFGEGSWLTVV.

The chain is built from TRBV3-1 (or the pseudogene TRBV3-2) and TRBJ1-1; unclear D gene. V was shortened by 5 bases and J by 2 bases, with 12 bases between the two germline ends. CDR3 size: 14 residues. Looked up from germline, CDR1 is LGHDT and CDR2 is YNNKEL (reference sequence). The CDR3 DNA follows: TGTGCCAGCAGCTCCTATGCCTCCAACACTGAAGCTTTCTTT. Protein product: CASSSYASNTEAFF.

The rearrangement uses TRBV27 and TRBJ2-7, with D maybe TRBD2 (5 bases). The CDR3 sequence is 13 residues long. The V end lost 4 bases, the J end lost 5 bases, and 12 bases lay between the germline ends. Germline lookup yields CDR1 MNHEY and CDR2 SMNVEV (reference sequence). CDR3 protein: CASSYRGRHEQYF. The DNA for the CDR3 is TGTGCCAGCAGTTATCGGGGTAGGCACGAGCAGTACTTC.

Only one count was recorded for this clone. The CDR3 sequence: CSFGQGDTGELFF. CDR3 sequence (DNA): TGCAGCTTCGGACAGGGCGACACCGGGGAGCTGTTTTTT. J is TRBJ2-2 and V is TRBV29-1; 8 bases map to TRBD1. CDR1 is SQVTM and CDR2 is ANQGSEA in the germline V gene. CDR3 length equals 13 residues. V dropped 8 bases and J dropped 3; count of bases not matched to a gene: 5.

This clone was seen a handful of times. The chain has TRBV7-9 and TRBJ2-7; 8 bases map to TRBD1. Germline CDR1 and CDR2: SEHNR and FQNEAQ (reference sequence). Trimming took 5 bases from V and 6 from J; bases not matched to a gene: 3. CDR3 length equals 12 residues. Here the CDR3 DNA reads TGTGCCAGCAGCCTGACAGGGGTCGAGCAGTACTTC. Its protein product is CASSLTGVEQYF.

This chain connects TRBV24-1 to TRBJ2-7, with 10 bases matching TRBD1. The germline V gene encodes CDR1 KGHDR and CDR2 SFDVKD. V shed 4 bases, J shed 6 bases, and the junction held 5 bases outside the gene matches. The CDR3 runs to 14 residues. CDR3 in DNA: TGTGCCACCAGTGACCCCGGACAGGGGGGCGAGCAGTACTTC. Its translation: CATSDPGQGGEQYF.

The rearrangement links TRBV20-1 to TRBJ2-7; 7 nucleotides align to TRBD1. There are 13 residues in the CDR3. The V and J ends lost 3 bases and 6 bases, in that order; junction bases with no gene match: 8. Germline assignment: CDR1 DFQATT and CDR2 SNEGSKA (reference sequence). The CDR3: CSASRDRAREQYF. CDR3 in DNA: TGCAGTGCTAGTCGCGACAGGGCCCGCGAGCAGTACTTC.

This chain uses TRBV7-2 with TRBJ1-5; D is perhaps TRBD1 (6 bases). The CDR3 extends over 14 amino acids. With 5 bases removed from V and 1 base from J, the gap between germline ends came to 9 bases. Germline CDR1 is SGHTA and CDR2 is FQGNSA. This CDR3 reads CASSLGQSNQPQHF. In nucleotides, the CDR3 is TGTGCCAGCAGCCTAGGACAGAGCAATCAGCCCCAGCATTTT.

The CDR3 is CASSGTYNTYEQYF. In DNA, the CDR3 is TGTGCCAGCAGCGGGACATACAACACCTACGAGCAGTACTTC. The chain joins TRBV27 to TRBJ2-7, with a tentative D call TRBD1 (6 bases). V gave up 6 bases and J gave up 2 bases, with 14 bases separating them. The CDR3 consists of 14 residues. Germline CDR1 MNHEY, CDR2 SMNVEV (reference sequence).

The CDR3 nucleotides are TGTGCCAGCAGTGTCACGGGGTGGACTGAAGCTTTCTTT. Its translation: CASSVTGWTEAFF. V usage is TRBV25-1 and J usage is TRBJ1-1; D is uncertain. Trimming pared 4 bases from V and 5 bases from J, leaving 11 bases between. Germline V CDR1 and CDR2: MGHDK, SYGVNS. The CDR3 length is 13 residues.